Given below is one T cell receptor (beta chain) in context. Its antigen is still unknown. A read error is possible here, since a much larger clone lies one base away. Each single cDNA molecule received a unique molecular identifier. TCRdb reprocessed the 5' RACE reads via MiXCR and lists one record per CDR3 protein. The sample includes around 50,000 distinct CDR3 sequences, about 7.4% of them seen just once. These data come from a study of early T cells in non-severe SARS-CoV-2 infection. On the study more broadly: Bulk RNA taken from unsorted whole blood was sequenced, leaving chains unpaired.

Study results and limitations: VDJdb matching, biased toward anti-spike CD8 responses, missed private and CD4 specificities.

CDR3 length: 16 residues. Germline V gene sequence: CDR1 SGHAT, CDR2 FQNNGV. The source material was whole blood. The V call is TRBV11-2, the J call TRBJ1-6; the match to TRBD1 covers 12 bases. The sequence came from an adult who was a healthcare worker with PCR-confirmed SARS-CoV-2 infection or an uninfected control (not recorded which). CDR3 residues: CASSSGQGASNSSLHF. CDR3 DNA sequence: TGTGCCAGCAGCTCGGGACAGGGGGCAAGCAATTCATCCCTCCACTTT.